This T cell receptor beta chain was sequenced in a study of CD8 T cells in Susac syndrome. The RNA input was roughly 0.5 to 1 ug, and it was reverse transcribed with random hexamers. TCRdb analysed the immunoSEQ multiplex PCR reads with MiXCR anew, one entry per CDR3 protein. Here the sample spans 75,000 to 100,000 distinct CDR3 sequences, around 94% being singletons. Per the germline V gene, CDR1 is SQVTM and CDR2 is ANQGSEA. V dropped 1 base and J dropped 7 bases, with 24 bases sitting between them. The CDR3 has 17 residues. The chain couples TRBV29-1 to TRBJ2-3; D is unresolved. This receptor was obtained from a human donor with Susac syndrome. The sequenced sample was CD8+ T cells from PBMCs. Here the CDR3 reads CSVEGGSLPASPNTQYF. CDR3 DNA: TGCAGCGTTGAAGGGGGTTCGTTACCGGCATCCCCGAATACGCAGTATTTT.